This is a list of T cell receptor beta chains from one sample in a study of T cells of healthy individuals. From the 5' RACE reads, TCRdb called clonotypes with MiXCR, one entry per CDR3 protein. The table includes about 53,000 distinct CDR3 sequences, over 12% detected once. Receptors were obtained from a human donor in good health. The conserved cysteine and the conserved F or W are not part of the CDR3 here. The order of the fields is V gene, CDR3 protein.

v_gene: TRBV3-1
CDR3aa: ASSHGAYEQY

v_gene: TRBV7-2
CDR3aa: ASGQTDYNEQF

v_gene: TRBV6-5
CDR3aa: ASSYGLGGGTGELF

v_gene: TRBV20-1
CDR3aa: SVRGDLAEAF

v_gene: TRBV6-5
CDR3aa: ASSPSENEQF

v_gene: TRBV9
CDR3aa: ASSVEQGMSYEQY

v_gene: TRBV20-1
CDR3aa: SARQSGRNYGYT

v_gene: TRBV6-6
CDR3aa: ASSYVEGVDYGYT

v_gene: TRBV30
CDR3aa: AWSAGQGASIQY

v_gene: TRBV6-1
CDR3aa: AGASYNEQF

v_gene: TRBV12-3/TRBV12-4
CDR3aa: ASNRQNSYEQY

v_gene: TRBV29-1
CDR3aa: SGRYSGNTIY

v_gene: TRBV27
CDR3aa: ASRYNLWGDTQY

v_gene: TRBV3-1
CDR3aa: ASSQMSGDQETQY

v_gene: TRBV7-9
CDR3aa: ASSLGAVQGLDEKLF

v_gene: TRBV7-9
CDR3aa: ASSSGQSYEQY

v_gene: TRBV12-3/TRBV12-4
CDR3aa: ASSLGGPAGSGNTIY

v_gene: TRBV5-1
CDR3aa: ASSLTGMETQY

v_gene: TRBV7-9
CDR3aa: ASSPGPFLGNTIY

v_gene: TRBV10-3
CDR3aa: AISEPLWTDTQY

v_gene: TRBV6-5
CDR3aa: ASSLDIFTDTQY

v_gene: TRBV7-2
CDR3aa: ASSYGLAADTQY

v_gene: TRBV12-5
CDR3aa: ASGPWAPLGRDQPQH

v_gene: TRBV5-1
CDR3aa: ASSHETETLETQY

v_gene: TRBV11-2
CDR3aa: ASSLDTDESF

v_gene: TRBV7-2
CDR3aa: ASRLGETQY

v_gene: TRBV14
CDR3aa: ASSLDTWSSYEQY

v_gene: TRBV19
CDR3aa: ASSIVLIGAGGNEQF

v_gene: TRBV7-2
CDR3aa: ASSLQASGYTDTQY

v_gene: TRBV7-2
CDR3aa: ASSLWYTGYSGNTIY

v_gene: TRBV5-1
CDR3aa: ASRTANYGYT

v_gene: TRBV19
CDR3aa: ASSMKPLALDVGTQY

v_gene: TRBV24-1
CDR3aa: ATSDWTHEAF

v_gene: TRBV3-1
CDR3aa: ASSQENRDRGFSPLH

v_gene: TRBV20-1
CDR3aa: SADTGQGAREQF

v_gene: TRBV18
CDR3aa: ASSPGPGQVAGEQF

v_gene: TRBV11-2
CDR3aa: ASSALTGGIGDTQY

v_gene: TRBV23-1
CDR3aa: ASSQSRYSIGYT

v_gene: TRBV5-1
CDR3aa: ASSSGAGTGEQY

v_gene: TRBV6-1
CDR3aa: ATRGEPGGNSYNSPLH

v_gene: TRBV24-1
CDR3aa: ATSDSGGDRYNEQF

v_gene: TRBV29-1
CDR3aa: SVEDPLALETQY

v_gene: TRBV10-2
CDR3aa: ASSEAEGNTEAF

v_gene: TRBV27
CDR3aa: ASSSQDRVYEQY

v_gene: TRBV20-1
CDR3aa: SAKRGQGSYNEQF

v_gene: TRBV29-1
CDR3aa: SVRGAANEQF

v_gene: TRBV7-2
CDR3aa: ASSLGVGSYNSPLH

v_gene: TRBV12-3/TRBV12-4
CDR3aa: ASSSQGGNQPQH

v_gene: TRBV6-6
CDR3aa: ASSWALEVAKNIQY

v_gene: TRBV28
CDR3aa: ASSFPVEAPGETQY

v_gene: TRBV5-5
CDR3aa: ASSLAGGRLGNTIY